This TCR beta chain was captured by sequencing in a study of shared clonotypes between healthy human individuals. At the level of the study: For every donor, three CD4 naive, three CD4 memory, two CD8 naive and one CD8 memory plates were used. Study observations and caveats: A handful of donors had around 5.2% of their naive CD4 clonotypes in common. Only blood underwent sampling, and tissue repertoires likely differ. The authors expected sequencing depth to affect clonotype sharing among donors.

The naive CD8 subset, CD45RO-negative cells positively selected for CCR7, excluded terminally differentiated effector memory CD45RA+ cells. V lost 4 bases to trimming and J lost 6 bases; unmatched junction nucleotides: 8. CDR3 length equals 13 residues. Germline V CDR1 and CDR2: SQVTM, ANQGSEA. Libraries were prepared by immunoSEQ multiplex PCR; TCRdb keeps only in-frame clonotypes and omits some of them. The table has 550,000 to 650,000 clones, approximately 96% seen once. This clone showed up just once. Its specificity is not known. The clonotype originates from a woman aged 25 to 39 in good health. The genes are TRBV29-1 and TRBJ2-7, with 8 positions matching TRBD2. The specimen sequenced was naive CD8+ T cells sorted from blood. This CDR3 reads CSVVFREGSEQYF. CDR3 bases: TGCAGCGTTGTGTTCCGGGAGGGCAGCGAGCAGTACTTC.